The 25 T cell receptor beta chains below were found in one sample sequenced in a study of blood T cell repertoires in COVID-19. Using immunoSEQ multiplex PCR, the repertoire was profiled, and TCRdb retains in-frame clones only, with some absent. In the table there are 250,000 to 300,000 clones, approximately 87% of which are singletons. The sequenced material came from peripheral blood. These receptors all come from a man in his sixties who had recovered from COVID-19.

This chain joins TRBV6-2 or TRBV6-3 and TRBJ2-5, with 9 positions matching TRBD1. The CDR3 is 15 amino acids. The junction had 6 bases not matched to a gene; V was cut back by 4 bases and J by 3 bases. Germline V lookup: CDR1 MNHEY, CDR2 SVGEGT. DNA for the CDR3: TGTGCCAGCAGTTCCCCGGACAGGGGCAAAGAGACCCAGTACTTC. Its translation is CASSSPDRGKETQYF.

This clone is a singleton in its sample. J is TRBJ2-4 and V is TRBV20-1, with D unclear. V was clipped by 3 bases and J by 0 bases, with 12 bases between them. From germline, CDR1 is DFQATT and CDR2 SNEGSKA (reference sequence). The CDR3 spans 15 residues. The CDR3 bases are TGCAGTGCTAGTAGAGACAACCTAGCCAAAAACATTCAGTACTTC. It is translated as CSASRDNLAKNIQYF.

J is TRBJ2-2 and V is TRBV11-2; possible D gene TRBD2, 5 bases. Deletions cut 1 base from V and 7 bases from J, with 10 bases between. The CDR3 is 14 residues long. Germline lookup yields CDR1 SGHAT and CDR2 FQNNGV. CDR3 bases: TGTGCCAGCAGCTTAGCTCGGGGTAACGGGGAGCTGTTTTTT. Translated, it gives CASSLARGNGELFF.

J is TRBJ2-3 and V is TRBV10-3; 8 nucleotides agree with TRBD1. The CDR3 is 14 residues long. The germline V gene encodes CDR1 ENHRY and CDR2 SYGVKD. The trim removed 6 bases at V and 2 bases at J, leaving 4 bases unmatched. The DNA of the CDR3 is TGTGCCATCAGCGCGACAGGGGCCACAGATACGCAGTATTTT. It encodes CAISATGATDTQYF.

J is TRBJ2-1 and V is TRBV4-1; 9 bases are a match to TRBD2. V was pared by 1 base and J by 6 bases, with 10 bases of the junction left unmatched. The CDR3 runs to 17 residues. Germline-derived CDR1 and CDR2 are MGHRA and YSYEKL. The CDR3 DNA is TGCGCCAGCAGCCAAGTGGGAAGCGGGGGGCAGGGCAATGAGCAGTTCTTC. Its translation is CASSQVGSGGQGNEQFF.

Written as DNA, the CDR3 is TGTGCCAGCAGGGCGACAGGGAAATCCAACTATGGCTACACCTTC. It translates to CASRATGKSNYGYTF. J is TRBJ1-2 and V is TRBV5-4, with 7 bases identical to TRBD1. Trimming took 5 bases from V and 2 from J; bases not matched to a gene: 9. CDR1 is SGHNT and CDR2 is YYREEE in the germline V gene (reference sequence). The CDR3 loop spans 15 amino acids. Together with reference TRBV5-4 and TRBJ1-2, the CDR3 gives the full variable domain: ETGVTQSPTHLIKTRGQQVTLRCSSQSGHNTVSWYQQALGQGPQFIFQYYREEENGRGNFPPRFSGLQFPNYSSELNVNALELDDSALYLCASRATGKSNYGYTFGSGTRLTVV.

The V and J genes are TRBV13 and TRBJ1-4; D might be TRBD1 (5 bases). CDR3 length: 16 residues. Per the germline V gene, CDR1 is PRHDT and CDR2 is FYEKMQ (reference sequence). With 0 bases removed from V and 3 bases from J, the gap between germline ends came to 11 bases. As DNA, the CDR3 is TGTGCCAGCAGCTTAGGAGGCGGGGGGTCTAATGAAAAACTGTTTTTT. It yields the protein CASSLGGGGSNEKLFF.

This sequence joins TRBV5-4 and TRBJ1-6; 8 bases are shared with TRBD1. Germline CDR1 SGHNT, CDR2 YYREEE (reference sequence). The CDR3 is made up of 15 amino acids. V shed 6 bases, J shed 7 bases, and the junction held 9 bases outside the gene matches. CDR3 in amino acids: CASTLVGQGNSPLHF. CDR3 coding DNA: TGTGCCAGCACCCTTGTTGGACAGGGAAATTCACCCCTCCACTTT.

The table lists this clone with a few counts. The chain couples TRBV10-3 to TRBJ2-3; 9 positions match TRBD2. Germline V lookup: CDR1 ENHRY, CDR2 SYGVKD. The ends lost 6 bases at V and 0 bases at J; junction bases unmatched: 4. This CDR3 comprises 15 residues. This chain's CDR3 is CAIRATSGSTDTQYF. The CDR3 DNA follows: TGTGCCATCAGGGCAACTAGCGGGAGCACAGATACGCAGTATTTT.

This clone came up once. The chain recombines TRBV7-6 with TRBJ2-2; perhaps TRBD1 as D (6 bases). The CDR3 spans 16 residues. Trimming removed 2 bases at V and 5 bases at J, with 15 bases between. In germline, CDR1 is SGHVS, CDR2 FNYEAQ. The DNA for the CDR3 is TGTGCCAGCAGCTTAAGAAACAGGGACCCTACCGGGGAGCTGTTTTTT. It codes for CASSLRNRDPTGELFF.

The V call is TRBV7-2, the J call TRBJ2-5, with a weak D call TRBD2 (6 bases). The CDR3 consists of 16 residues. The V and J ends lost 1 base and 2 bases respectively, with 14 bases between them. CDR1 is SGHTA, CDR2 FQGNSA, per germline. The CDR3 here is CASSLGRGSIQETQYF. CDR3 nucleotide sequence: TGTGCCAGCAGCTTAGGACGGGGGAGCATACAAGAGACCCAGTACTTC. Full variable domain (outside the CDR3, taken from reference TRBV7-2 and TRBJ2-5): GAGVSQSPSNKVTEKGKDVELRCDPISGHTALYWYRQSLGQGLEFLIYFQGNSAPDKSGLPSDRFSAERTGGSVSTLTIQRTQQEDSAVYLCASSLGRGSIQETQYFGPGTRLLVL.

The V gene is TRBV7-8, the J gene TRBJ2-7, with 11 bases identical to TRBD2. Per germline, CDR1 SGHVS and CDR2 FQNEAQ. J was trimmed by 1 base and V by 1 base; bases with no gene match: 18. The CDR3 spans 21 residues. This CDR3 reads CASSLVWSRGLAGGSSYEQYF. CDR3 coding DNA: TGTGCCAGCAGCTTAGTCTGGAGTCGGGGGCTAGCGGGAGGTAGTTCCTACGAGCAGTACTTC.

The chain combines TRBV27 with TRBJ1-2; 7 bases are shared with TRBD1. The CDR3 is 14 amino acids. V gave up 6 bases and J gave up 8 bases; unmatched junction bases: 12. Germline V gene lookup returns CDR1 MNHEY and CDR2 SMNVEV (reference sequence). The DNA for the CDR3 is TGTGCCAGCAGCCCCCGGGACAGCAGGGAGGGCTACACCTTC. Protein sequence: CASSPRDSREGYTF.

The J gene is TRBJ2-3, the V gene TRBV5-1, with a tentative D call TRBD2 (5 bases). CDR1 is SGHRS, CDR2 YFSETQ, per germline. The CDR3 length is 15 residues. The V and J ends lost 0 bases and 0 bases respectively, with 8 bases between them. The CDR3 DNA reads as TGCGCCAGCAGCTTGGCTAGCCGTAGCACAGATACGCAGTATTTT. Its protein is CASSLASRSTDTQYF.

CDR3 loop: CASSFTGNYGYTF. DNA of the CDR3: TGTGCCAGCAGCTTTACAGGGAACTATGGCTACACCTTC. The V and J genes are TRBV7-2 and TRBJ1-2; possible D gene TRBD1, 6 bases. V dropped 3 bases and J dropped 2 bases, with 7 bases sitting between them. Germline CDR1 is SGHTA and CDR2 is FQGNSA. This CDR3 has 13 residues.

The genes are TRBV21-1 and TRBJ2-5; TRBD1 was called by the table and not checked on the DNA. TRBV21-1 is a documented pseudogene. This CDR3 has 17 amino acids. The CDR3 spells CASSSPKQGGARKTQYF. In DNA, the CDR3 is TGTGCCAGCAGCAGCCCAAAACAGGGGGGCGCCAGGAAGACCCAGTACTTC.

This clone was seen once. This chain uses TRBV5-4 with TRBJ2-7; 9 nucleotides match TRBD1. The CDR3 is 13 amino acids. Germline V gives CDR1 SGHNT, CDR2 YYREEE (reference sequence). With 1 base clipped from V and 6 bases from J, the junction kept 2 bases outside the gene matches. CDR3 loop: CASSLTGGGEQYF. The CDR3 nucleotides read TGTGCCAGCAGCTTGACAGGGGGCGGCGAGCAGTACTTC.

The V call is TRBV7-9, the J call TRBJ2-7; 7 bases line up with TRBD2. CDR1 SEHNR and CDR2 FQNEAQ come from the germline V gene (reference sequence). Unmatched junction bases numbered 9, after V lost 1 base and J lost 0 bases. The CDR3 sequence is 17 residues long. In DNA, the CDR3 is TGTGCCAGCAGCTTAGGGACACTAGCGTTTAGCTCCTACGAGCAGTACTTC. Translation gives CASSLGTLAFSSYEQYF.

CDR3 coding DNA: TGTGCCAGCAGCTTGGCCGGTGGTTCTGGCTACACCTTC. Protein sequence: CASSLAGGSGYTF. The chain uses TRBV5-4 and TRBJ1-2; D uncertain. Germline values: CDR1 SGHNT, CDR2 YYREEE (reference sequence). The V end was cut by 0 bases, the J end by 7 bases, with 10 bases between. This CDR3 spans 13 amino acids.

The chain recombines TRBV9 with TRBJ2-6, with 11 bases matching TRBD2. The length of the CDR3 is 18 residues. Germline loops: CDR1 SGDLS, CDR2 YYNGEE. V was clipped by 3 bases and J by 0 bases; unmatched bases: 5. CDR3 nucleotides: TGTGCCAGCAGCGCGAATAGCGGGGGGGTCTCTGGGGCCAACGTCCTGACTTTC. It specifies CASSANSGGVSGANVLTF.

V is TRBV13 and J is TRBJ2-1; maybe TRBD1 (6 bases). The CDR3 length is 16 residues. V was pared by 4 bases and J by 4 bases, with 17 bases between. Looked up from germline, CDR1 is PRHDT and CDR2 is FYEKMQ (reference sequence). CDR3 sequence: CASSSYHDRLYNEQFF. CDR3 nucleotides: TGTGCCAGCAGCTCCTACCACGACAGGTTGTACAATGAGCAGTTCTTC. The full variable domain, rest sourced from reference TRBV13 and TRBJ2-1, is AAGVIQSPRHLIKEKRETATLKCYPIPRHDTVYWYQQGPGQDPQFLISFYEKMQSDKGSIPDRFSAQQFSDYHSELNMSSLELGDSALYFCASSSYHDRLYNEQFFGPGTRLTVL.

The V gene is TRBV5-4, the J gene TRBJ2-1; no clear D gene. Trimming took off 4 bases at V and 1 base at J, with 3 bases between the two ends. The CDR3 loop spans 12 amino acids. The germline V gene encodes CDR1 SGHNT and CDR2 YYREEE (reference sequence). This CDR3 is CASSVSYNEQFF. CDR3 DNA sequence: TGTGCCAGCAGCGTATCCTACAATGAGCAGTTCTTC.

V is TRBV5-1 and J is TRBJ2-3, with 10 bases fitting TRBD2. Trimming took 0 bases from V and 4 from J; bases not matched to a gene: 5. CDR1 and CDR2 from the germline V gene are SGHRS and YFSETQ. The CDR3 has 16 residues. CDR3 sequence (DNA): TGCGCCAGCAGCTTGGGGACTAGCGGCTTTGCAGATACGCAGTATTTT. Protein product: CASSLGTSGFADTQYF.

V is TRBV5-1 and J is TRBJ2-1; D may be TRBD2 (6 bases). The germline CDR1 and CDR2 sequences are SGHRS and YFSETQ. Between the trimmed V and J ends, which lost 0 bases and 6 bases, there was a span of 13 bases. The CDR3 is 15 residues long. The CDR3 region has the DNA TGCGCCAGCAGCTTGGTGGGGGACTCAATCAATGAGCAGTTCTTC. As protein: CASSLVGDSINEQFF. The complete variable domain, with remaining parts taken from reference TRBV5-1 and TRBJ2-1, reads KAGVTQTPRYLIKTRGQQVTLSCSPISGHRSVSWYQQTPGQGLQFLFEYFSETQRNKGNFPGRFSGRQFSNSRSEMNVSTLELGDSALYLCASSLVGDSINEQFFGPGTRLTVL.

The J gene is TRBJ1-2, the V gene TRBV5-6; D is ambiguous. The CDR3 has 14 residues. Trimming took off 1 base at V and 2 bases at J, with 9 bases between the two ends. CDR1 and CDR2 (germline): SGHDT, YYEEEE. The CDR3 is CASSLLSENYGYTF. CDR3 DNA: TGTGCCAGCAGCTTGCTCTCGGAGAACTATGGCTACACCTTC.